This TCR beta chain came from a study of CD8 T cells in Susac syndrome. This clonotype has only a few counts. The germline CDR1 and CDR2 sequences are SGHKS and YYEKEE (reference sequence). Deletions cut 4 bases from V and 1 base from J, with 14 bases between. The CDR3 extends over 15 amino acids. Sequencing targeted TCR beta in T cells from blood (CD8+ and CD4+). The CD8+ and CD4+ T cells were isolated magnetically using a negative isolation approach, whereas the TEMRA cells were enriched by FACS. When the RNA was reverse transcribed, random hexamers were used with an input of roughly 0.5 to 1 ug. TCRdb itself ran the immunoSEQ multiplex PCR reads through MiXCR, one entry per CDR3 protein. The sample yields 400,000 or so distinct CDR3 sequences, approximately 85% seen once.

The sample consisted of CD8+ T cells from PBMCs. The source is a human donor with multiple sclerosis. The V and J genes are TRBV5-5 and TRBJ1-2; unclear D gene. The CDR3 region has the DNA TGTGCCAGCAGCCAAGCGGACGGACTTAACTATGGCTACACCTTC. Residues: CASSQADGLNYGYTF.